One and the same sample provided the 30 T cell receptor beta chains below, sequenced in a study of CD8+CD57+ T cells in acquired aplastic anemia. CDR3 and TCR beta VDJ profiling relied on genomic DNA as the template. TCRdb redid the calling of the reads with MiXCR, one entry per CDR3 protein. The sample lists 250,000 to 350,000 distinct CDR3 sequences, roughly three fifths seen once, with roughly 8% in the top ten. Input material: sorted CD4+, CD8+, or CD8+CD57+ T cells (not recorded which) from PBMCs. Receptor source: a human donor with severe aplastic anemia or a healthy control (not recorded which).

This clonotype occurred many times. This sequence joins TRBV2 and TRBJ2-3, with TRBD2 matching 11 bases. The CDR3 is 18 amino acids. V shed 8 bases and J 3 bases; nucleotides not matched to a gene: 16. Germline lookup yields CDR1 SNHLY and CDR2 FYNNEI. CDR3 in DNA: TGTGCCAGCCCCAACACCCCAACTAGCGGGGGAACGACAGATACGCAGTATTTT. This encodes CASPNTPTSGGTTDTQYF.

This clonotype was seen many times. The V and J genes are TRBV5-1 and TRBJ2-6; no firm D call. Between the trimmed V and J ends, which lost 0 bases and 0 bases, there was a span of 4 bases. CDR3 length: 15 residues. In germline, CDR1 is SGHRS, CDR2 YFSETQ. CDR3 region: CASSLDVSGANVLTF. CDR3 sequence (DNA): TGCGCCAGCAGCTTGGATGTCTCTGGGGCCAACGTCCTGACTTTC.

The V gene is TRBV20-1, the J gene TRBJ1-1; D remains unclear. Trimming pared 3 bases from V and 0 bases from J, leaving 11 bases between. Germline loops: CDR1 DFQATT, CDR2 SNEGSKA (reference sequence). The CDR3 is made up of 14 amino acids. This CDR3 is CSASGDTLNTEAFF. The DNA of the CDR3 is TGCAGTGCTAGTGGCGACACCCTGAACACTGAAGCTTTCTTT.

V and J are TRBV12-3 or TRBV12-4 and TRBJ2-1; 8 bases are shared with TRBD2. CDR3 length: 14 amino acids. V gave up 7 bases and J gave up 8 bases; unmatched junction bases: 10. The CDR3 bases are TGTGCCAGCATCCCTCGGGCGGGGGGCTATGAGCAGTTCTTC. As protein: CASIPRAGGYEQFF.

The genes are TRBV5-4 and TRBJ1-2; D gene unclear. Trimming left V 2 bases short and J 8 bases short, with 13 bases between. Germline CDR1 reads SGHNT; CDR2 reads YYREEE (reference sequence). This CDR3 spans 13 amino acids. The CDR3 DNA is TGTGCCAGCAGCTTTTCCCGTTCAGGCGGCTACACCTTC. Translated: CASSFSRSGGYTF. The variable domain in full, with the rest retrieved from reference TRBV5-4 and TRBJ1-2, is ETGVTQSPTHLIKTRGQQVTLRCSSQSGHNTVSWYQQALGQGPQFIFQYYREEENGRGNFPPRFSGLQFPNYSSELNVNALELDDSALYLCASSFSRSGGYTFGSGTRLTVV.

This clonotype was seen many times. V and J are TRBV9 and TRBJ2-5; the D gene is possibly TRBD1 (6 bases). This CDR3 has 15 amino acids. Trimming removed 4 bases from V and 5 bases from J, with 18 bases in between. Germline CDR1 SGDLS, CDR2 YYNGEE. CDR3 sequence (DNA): TGTGCCAGCAGCATCGGGACGGGACAAAGCGAGACCCAGTACTTC. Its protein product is CASSIGTGQSETQYF.

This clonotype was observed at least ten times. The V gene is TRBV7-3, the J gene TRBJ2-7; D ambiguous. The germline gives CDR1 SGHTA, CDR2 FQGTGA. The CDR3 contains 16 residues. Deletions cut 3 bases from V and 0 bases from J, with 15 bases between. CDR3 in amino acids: CASSLDRTESSYEQYF. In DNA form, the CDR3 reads TGTGCCAGCAGCTTGGACCGGACGGAAAGCTCCTACGAGCAGTACTTC.

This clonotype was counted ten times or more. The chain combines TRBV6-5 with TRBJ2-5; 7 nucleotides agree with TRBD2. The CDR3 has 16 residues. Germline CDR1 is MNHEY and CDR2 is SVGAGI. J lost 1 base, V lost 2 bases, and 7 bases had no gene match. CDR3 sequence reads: CASSYLASGLQETQYF. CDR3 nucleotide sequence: TGTGCCAGCAGTTACCTGGCTAGCGGACTCCAAGAGACCCAGTACTTC.

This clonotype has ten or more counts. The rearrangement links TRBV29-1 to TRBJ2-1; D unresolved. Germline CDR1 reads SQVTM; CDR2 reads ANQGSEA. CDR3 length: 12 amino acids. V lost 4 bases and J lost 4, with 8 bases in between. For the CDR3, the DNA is TGCAGCGTTGGCCCGGGTTACAATGAGCAGTTCTTC. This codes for CSVGPGYNEQFF.

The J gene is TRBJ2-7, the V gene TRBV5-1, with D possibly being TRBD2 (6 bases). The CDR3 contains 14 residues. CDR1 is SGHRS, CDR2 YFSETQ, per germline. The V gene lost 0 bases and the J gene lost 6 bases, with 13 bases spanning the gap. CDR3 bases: TGCGCCAGCAGCTTGGGTTCTAGCGTTAGCGAGCAGTACTTC. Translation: CASSLGSSVSEQYF.

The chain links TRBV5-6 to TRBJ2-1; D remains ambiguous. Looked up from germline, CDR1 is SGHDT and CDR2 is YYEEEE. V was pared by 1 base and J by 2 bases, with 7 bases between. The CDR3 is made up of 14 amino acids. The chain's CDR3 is CASSLFPTYNEQFF. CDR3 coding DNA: TGTGCCAGCAGCTTGTTTCCCACCTACAATGAGCAGTTCTTC.

CDR3: CSAAGLPPNREQYF. Here the CDR3 DNA reads TGCAGTGCTGCCGGACTTCCCCCTAATCGCGAGCAGTACTTC. This chain joins TRBV20-1 and TRBJ2-7, with a tentative D call TRBD2 (5 bases). Germline CDR1 DFQATT, CDR2 SNEGSKA (reference sequence). The CDR3 consists of 14 residues. V lost 5 bases to trimming and J lost 6 bases, with 20 bases between them.

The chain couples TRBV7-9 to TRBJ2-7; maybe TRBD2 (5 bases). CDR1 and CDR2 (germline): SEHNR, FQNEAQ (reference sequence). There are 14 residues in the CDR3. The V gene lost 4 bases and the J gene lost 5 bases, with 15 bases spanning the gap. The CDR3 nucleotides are TGTGCCAGCAGCTCCACCGGGGTTAGGGACGAGCAGTACTTC. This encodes CASSSTGVRDEQYF.

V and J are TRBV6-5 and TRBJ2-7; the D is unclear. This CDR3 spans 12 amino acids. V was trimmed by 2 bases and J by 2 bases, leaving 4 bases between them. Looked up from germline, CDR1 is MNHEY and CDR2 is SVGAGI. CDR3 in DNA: TGTGCCAGCAGTTACGGGCCCTACGAGCAGTACTTC. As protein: CASSYGPYEQYF.

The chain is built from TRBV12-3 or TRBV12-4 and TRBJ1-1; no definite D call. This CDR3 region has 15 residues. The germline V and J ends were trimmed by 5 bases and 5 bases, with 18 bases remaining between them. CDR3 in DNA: TGTGCCAGCAGTAATCTGGACTCCCTGTGGACTGAAGCTTTCTTT. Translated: CASSNLDSLWTEAFF.

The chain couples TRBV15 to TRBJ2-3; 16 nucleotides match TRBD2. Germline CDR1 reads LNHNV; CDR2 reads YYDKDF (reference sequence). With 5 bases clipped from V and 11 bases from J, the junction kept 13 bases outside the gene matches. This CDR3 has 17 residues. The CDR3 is CATSAPGLAGGLGEQYF. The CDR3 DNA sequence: TGTGCCACCAGCGCACCGGGACTAGCGGGGGGGCTTGGGGAGCAGTATTTT.

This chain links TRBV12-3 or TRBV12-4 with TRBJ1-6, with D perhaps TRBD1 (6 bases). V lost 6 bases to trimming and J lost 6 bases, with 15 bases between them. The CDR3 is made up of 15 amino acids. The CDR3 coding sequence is TGTGCCAGCAGCCCTGGCGCAGGGGTTAATTCACCCCTCCACTTT. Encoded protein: CASSPGAGVNSPLHF.

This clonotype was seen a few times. The chain's CDR3 is CASSKTAGLRQETQYF. CDR3 sequence (DNA): TGTGCCAGCAGCAAAACTGCGGGACTGAGACAAGAGACCCAGTACTTC. V gene TRBV7-9 combines with J gene TRBJ2-5; D perhaps matches TRBD2 (6 bases). Trimming took 5 bases from V and 2 from J, leaving 18 bases between them. From germline, CDR1 is SEHNR and CDR2 FQNEAQ (reference sequence). There are 16 residues in the CDR3.

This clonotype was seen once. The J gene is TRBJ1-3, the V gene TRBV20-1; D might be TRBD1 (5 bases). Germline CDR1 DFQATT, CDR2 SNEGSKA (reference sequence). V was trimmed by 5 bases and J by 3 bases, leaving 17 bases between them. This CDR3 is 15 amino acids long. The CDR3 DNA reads TGCAGTGCTGGGATGAATAGGGGAGGTGGAAACACCATATATTTT. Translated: CSAGMNRGGGNTIYF.

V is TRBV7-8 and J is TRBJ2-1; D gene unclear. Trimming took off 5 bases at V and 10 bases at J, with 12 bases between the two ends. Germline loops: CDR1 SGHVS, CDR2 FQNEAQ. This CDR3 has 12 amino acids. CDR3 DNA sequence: TGTGCCAGCAGCCCCACAGCACGCGAGCAGTTCTTC. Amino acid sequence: CASSPTAREQFF.

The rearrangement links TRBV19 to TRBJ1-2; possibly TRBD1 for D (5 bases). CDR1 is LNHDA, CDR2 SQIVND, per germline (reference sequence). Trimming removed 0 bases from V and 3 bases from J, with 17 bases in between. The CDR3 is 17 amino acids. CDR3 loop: CASSIDTFARGDYGYTF. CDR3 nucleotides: TGTGCCAGTAGTATAGATACATTTGCGCGGGGCGACTATGGCTACACCTTC. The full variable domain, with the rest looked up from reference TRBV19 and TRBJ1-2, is DGGITQSPKYLFRKEGQNVTLSCEQNLNHDAMYWYRQDPGQGLRLIYYSQIVNDFQKGDIAEGYSVSREKKESFPLTVTSAQKNPTAFYLCASSIDTFARGDYGYTFGSGTRLTVV.

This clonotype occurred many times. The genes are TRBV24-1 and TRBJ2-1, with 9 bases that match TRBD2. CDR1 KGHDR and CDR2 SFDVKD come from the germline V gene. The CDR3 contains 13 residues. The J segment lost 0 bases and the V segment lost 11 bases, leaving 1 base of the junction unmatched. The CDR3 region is CASSGSSYNEQFF. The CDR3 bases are TGTGCCAGTAGCGGGAGCTCCTACAATGAGCAGTTCTTC.

CDR3 sequence (DNA): TGTGCCAGCAGGAAAGAGGGGTCCGAGCAGTACTTC. Encoded protein: CASRKEGSEQYF. The chain recombines TRBV9 with TRBJ2-7; either TRBD1 or TRBD2 may supply D (5 bases each). Germline loops: CDR1 SGDLS, CDR2 YYNGEE. The CDR3 runs to 12 residues. Trimming pared 5 bases from V and 6 bases from J, leaving 12 bases between.

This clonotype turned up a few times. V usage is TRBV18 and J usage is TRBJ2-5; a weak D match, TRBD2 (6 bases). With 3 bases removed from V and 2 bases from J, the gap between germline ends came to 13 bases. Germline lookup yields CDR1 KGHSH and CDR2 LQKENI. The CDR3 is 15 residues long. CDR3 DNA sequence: TGTGCCAGCTCACCGACATTGCGGGGACAAGAGACCCAGTACTTC. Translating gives CASSPTLRGQETQYF.

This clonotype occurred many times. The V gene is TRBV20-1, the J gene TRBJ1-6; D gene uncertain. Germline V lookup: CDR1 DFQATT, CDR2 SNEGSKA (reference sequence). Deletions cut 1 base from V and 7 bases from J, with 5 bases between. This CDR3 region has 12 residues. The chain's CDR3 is CSARGWNSPLHF. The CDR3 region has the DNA TGCAGTGCTAGAGGATGGAATTCACCCCTCCACTTT.

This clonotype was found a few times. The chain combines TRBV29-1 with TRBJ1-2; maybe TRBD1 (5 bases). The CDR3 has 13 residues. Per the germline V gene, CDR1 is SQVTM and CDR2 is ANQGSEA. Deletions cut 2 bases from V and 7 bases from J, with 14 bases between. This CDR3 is CSVERDPGRGYTF. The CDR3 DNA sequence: TGCAGCGTTGAACGGGACCCAGGACGTGGCTACACCTTC.

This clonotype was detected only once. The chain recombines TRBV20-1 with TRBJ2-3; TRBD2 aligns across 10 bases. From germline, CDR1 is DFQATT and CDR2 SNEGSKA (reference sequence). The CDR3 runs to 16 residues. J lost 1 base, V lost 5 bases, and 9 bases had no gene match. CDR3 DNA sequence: TGCAGTGCTGGCCCTACAGCGGGGGGGCGCACAGATACGCAGTATTTT. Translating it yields CSAGPTAGGRTDTQYF.

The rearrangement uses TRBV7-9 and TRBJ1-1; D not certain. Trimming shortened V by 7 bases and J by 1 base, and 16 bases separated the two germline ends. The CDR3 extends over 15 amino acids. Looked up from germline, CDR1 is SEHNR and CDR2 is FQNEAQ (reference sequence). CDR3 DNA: TGTGCCAGCACCCCGTCGGGAGGAAGGAACACTGAAGCTTTCTTT. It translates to CASTPSGGRNTEAFF.

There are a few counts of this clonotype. CDR3 sequence: CASSESLPLHF. CDR3 coding DNA: TGTGCCAGCAGTGAATCATTACCCCTCCACTTT. The chain couples TRBV2 to TRBJ1-6, with unresolved D. The CDR3 covers 11 residues. From germline, CDR1 is SNHLY and CDR2 FYNNEI. With 2 bases removed from V and 12 bases from J, the gap between germline ends came to 5 bases.

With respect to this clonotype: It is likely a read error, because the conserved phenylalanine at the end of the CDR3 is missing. CDR3 protein: CAISGRSGEYNEQFS. The CDR3 DNA is TGTGCCATCAGTGGGCGAAGCGGGGAGTACAATGAGCAGTTCTCC. The V and J genes are TRBV10-3 and TRBJ2-1; 7 bases fit TRBD2. Looked up from germline, CDR1 is ENHRY and CDR2 is SYGVKD. Trimming at V came to 4 bases and at J to 4 bases, leaving 7 bases not matched to a gene. The CDR3 is 15 residues long.